This T cell receptor beta chain appears in the sequencing data of a study of blood T cell repertoires in COVID-19. About the study: Acute-phase and convalescent COVID-19 samples originated in the United States, Italy and Spain. T cells, B-cell-depleted T cells, or PBMCs provided the cDNA or gDNA that served as material.

Germline values: CDR1 KGHSH, CDR2 LQKENI. The CDR3 is 15 amino acids. Trimming cost V 2 bases and J 0 bases; bases outside gene matches: 1. Under the authors' procedure: Scientists estimated how many nucleated cells there were by amplifying reference gene primers. Only in-frame clones appear in the TCRdb table, and some are missing; sequencing was by immunoSEQ multiplex PCR. The D gene and trimming were derived from the DNA, and the V and J assignments and clone size from that table. The sample consists of roughly 140,000 clones, 80% to 90% of them appearing once. The TCR was taken from a woman of 80 years or more with acute or convalescent COVID-19. The chain links TRBV18 to TRBJ1-1; 9 bases match TRBD1. The specimen sequenced was peripheral blood. CDR3 amino acids: CASSPGQGMNTEAFF. The DNA of the CDR3 is TGTGCCAGCTCACCAGGACAGGGGATGAACACTGAAGCTTTCTTT.